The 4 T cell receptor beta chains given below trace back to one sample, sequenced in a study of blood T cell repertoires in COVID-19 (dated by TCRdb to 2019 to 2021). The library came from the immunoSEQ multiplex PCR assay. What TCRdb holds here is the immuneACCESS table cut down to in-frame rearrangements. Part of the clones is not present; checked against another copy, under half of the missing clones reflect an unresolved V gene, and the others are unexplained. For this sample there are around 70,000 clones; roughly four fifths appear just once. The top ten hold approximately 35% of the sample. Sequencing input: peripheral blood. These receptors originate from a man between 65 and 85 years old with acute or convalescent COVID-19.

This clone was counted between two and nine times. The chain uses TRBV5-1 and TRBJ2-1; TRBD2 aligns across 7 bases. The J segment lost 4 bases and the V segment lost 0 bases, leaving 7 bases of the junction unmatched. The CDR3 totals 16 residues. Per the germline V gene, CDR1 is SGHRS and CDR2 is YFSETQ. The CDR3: CASSLAGASGYNEQFF. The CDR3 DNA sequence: TGCGCCAGCAGCTTGGCCGGAGCTAGCGGATACAATGAGCAGTTCTTC.

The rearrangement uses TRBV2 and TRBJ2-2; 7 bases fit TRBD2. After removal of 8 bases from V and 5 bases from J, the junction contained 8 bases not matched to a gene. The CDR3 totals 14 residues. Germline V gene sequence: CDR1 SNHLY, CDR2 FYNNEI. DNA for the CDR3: TGTGCCAGCGGGGGGGGGTCGAGGACCGGGGAGCTGTTTTTT. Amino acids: CASGGGSRTGELFF. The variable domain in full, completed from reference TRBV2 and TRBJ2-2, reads EPEVTQTPSHQVTQMGQEVILRCVPISNHLYFYWYRQILGQKVEFLVSFYNNEISEKSEIFDDQFSVERPDGSNFTLKIRSTKLEDSAMYFCASGGGSRTGELFFGEGSRLTVL.

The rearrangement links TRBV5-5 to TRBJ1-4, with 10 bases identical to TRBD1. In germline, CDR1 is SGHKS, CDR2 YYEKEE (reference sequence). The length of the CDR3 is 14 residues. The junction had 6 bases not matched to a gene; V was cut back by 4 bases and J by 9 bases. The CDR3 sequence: CASSPGTGEKKLFF. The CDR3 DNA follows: TGTGCCAGCAGCCCGGGGACAGGGGAGAAAAAACTGTTTTTT.

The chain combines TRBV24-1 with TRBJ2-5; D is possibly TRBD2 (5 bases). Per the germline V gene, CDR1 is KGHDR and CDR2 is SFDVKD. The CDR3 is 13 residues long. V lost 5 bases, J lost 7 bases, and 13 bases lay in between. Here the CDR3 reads CATSALLETTQYF. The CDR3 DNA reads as TGTGCCACCAGTGCCCTACTAGAAACGACCCAGTACTTC.